The sequence of this TCR beta chain was determined in a study of shared clonotypes between healthy human individuals. Concerning this clone itself: Antigen: not known.

The CDR3 spans 17 residues. The germline V gene encodes CDR1 MNHEY and CDR2 SMNVEV (reference sequence). Losses at the gene ends were 3 bases for V and 0 bases for J; bases not matched to a gene: 6. TCRdb's table, derived via immunoSEQ multiplex PCR, lists solely in-frame clones and lacks some. The sample carries over 2,000,000 clones, roughly 93% recorded once. It was CD45RO-negative cells, positively selected for CCR7, that made up naive CD8 cells, with terminally differentiated effector memory CD45RA+ cells excluded. Study-wide results and limits: Clonotypes that were shared across a handful of donors made up 4.5% to 5% of naive CD4 clonotypes.

Sequencing was carried out using naive CD8+ T cells from PBMCs. This sequence originates from a man between 18 and 35 years old in good health. Some clones in this sample may be carry-over from other donors' samples. The chain links TRBV27 to TRBJ2-3; 10 bases fit TRBD1. The CDR3 nucleotides read TGTGCCAGCAGTTTTATTCCGGACAGGGGGAGCACAGATACGCAGTATTTT. As protein: CASSFIPDRGSTDTQYF.